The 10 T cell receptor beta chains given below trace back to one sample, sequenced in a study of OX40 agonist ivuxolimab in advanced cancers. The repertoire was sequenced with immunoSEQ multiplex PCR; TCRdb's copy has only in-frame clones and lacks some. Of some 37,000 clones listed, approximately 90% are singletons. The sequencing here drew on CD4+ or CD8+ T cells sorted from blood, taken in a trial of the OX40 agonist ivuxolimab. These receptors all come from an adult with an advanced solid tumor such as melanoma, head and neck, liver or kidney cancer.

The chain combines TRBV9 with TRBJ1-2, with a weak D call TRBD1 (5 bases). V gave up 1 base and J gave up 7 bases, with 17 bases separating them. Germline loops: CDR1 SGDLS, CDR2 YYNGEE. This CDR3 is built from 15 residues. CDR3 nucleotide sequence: TGTGCCAGCAGCGTACTGCAGGGATGGGAGGGTGGCTACACCTTC. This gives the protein CASSVLQGWEGGYTF.

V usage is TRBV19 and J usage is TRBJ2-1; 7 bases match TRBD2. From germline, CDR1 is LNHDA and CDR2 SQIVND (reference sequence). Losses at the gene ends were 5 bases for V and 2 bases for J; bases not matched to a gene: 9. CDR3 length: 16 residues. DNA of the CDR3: TGTGCCAGTAGTTCGCTGACTAGCAGGCCCTACAATGAGCAGTTCTTC. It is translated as CASSSLTSRPYNEQFF.

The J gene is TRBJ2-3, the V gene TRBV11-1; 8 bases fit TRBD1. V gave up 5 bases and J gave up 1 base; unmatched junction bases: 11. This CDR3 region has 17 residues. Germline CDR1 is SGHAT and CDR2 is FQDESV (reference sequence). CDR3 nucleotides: TGTGCCAGCAGCCTTGGGACCGGACAGGGAGGCACAGATACGCAGTATTTT. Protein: CASSLGTGQGGTDTQYF.

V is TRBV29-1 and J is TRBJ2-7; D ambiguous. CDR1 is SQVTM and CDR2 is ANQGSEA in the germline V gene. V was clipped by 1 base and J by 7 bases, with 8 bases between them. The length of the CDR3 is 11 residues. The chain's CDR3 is CSVEVWGEQYF. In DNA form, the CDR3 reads TGCAGCGTTGAAGTTTGGGGAGAGCAGTACTTC.

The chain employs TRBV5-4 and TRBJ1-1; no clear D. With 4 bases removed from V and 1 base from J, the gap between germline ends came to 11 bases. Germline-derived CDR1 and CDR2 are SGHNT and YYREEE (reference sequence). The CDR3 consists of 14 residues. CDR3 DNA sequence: TGTGCCAGCAGCCTCCTGGGTTGGAACACTGAAGCTTTCTTT. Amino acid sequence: CASSLLGWNTEAFF.

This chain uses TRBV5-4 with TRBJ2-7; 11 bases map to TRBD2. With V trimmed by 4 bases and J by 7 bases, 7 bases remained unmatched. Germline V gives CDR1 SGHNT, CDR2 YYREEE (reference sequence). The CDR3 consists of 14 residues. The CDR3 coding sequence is TGTGCCAGCAGCCCACTAGCGGGAGTCAAGGAGCAGTACTTC. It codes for CASSPLAGVKEQYF. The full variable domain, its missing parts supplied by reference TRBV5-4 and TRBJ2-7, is ETGVTQSPTHLIKTRGQQVTLRCSSQSGHNTVSWYQQALGQGPQFIFQYYREEENGRGNFPPRFSGLQFPNYSSELNVNALELDDSALYLCASSPLAGVKEQYFGPGTRLTVT.

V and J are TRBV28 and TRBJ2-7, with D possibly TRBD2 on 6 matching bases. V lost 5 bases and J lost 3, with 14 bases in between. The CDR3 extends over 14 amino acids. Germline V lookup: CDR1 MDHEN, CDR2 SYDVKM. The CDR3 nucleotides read TGTGCCAGCAGTGTCCCGACTAGGGGCTACGAGCAGTACTTC. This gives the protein CASSVPTRGYEQYF.

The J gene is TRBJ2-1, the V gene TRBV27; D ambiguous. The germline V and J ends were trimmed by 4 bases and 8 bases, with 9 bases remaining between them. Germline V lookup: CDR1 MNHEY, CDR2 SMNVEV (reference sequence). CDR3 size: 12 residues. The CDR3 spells CASSSLSYEQFF. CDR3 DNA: TGTGCCAGCAGTTCCCTGTCGTATGAGCAGTTCTTC.

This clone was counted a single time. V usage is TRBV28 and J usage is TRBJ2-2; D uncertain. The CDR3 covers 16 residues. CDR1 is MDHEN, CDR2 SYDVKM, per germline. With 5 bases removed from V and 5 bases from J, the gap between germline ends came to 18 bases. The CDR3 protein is CASSQLNGWKTGELFF. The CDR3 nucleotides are TGTGCCAGCAGTCAGTTGAATGGTTGGAAGACCGGGGAGCTGTTTTTT.

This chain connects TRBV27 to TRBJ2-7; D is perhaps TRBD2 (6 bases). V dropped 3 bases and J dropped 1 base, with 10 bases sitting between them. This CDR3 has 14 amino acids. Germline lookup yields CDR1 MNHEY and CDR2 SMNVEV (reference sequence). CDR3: CASSFFGGSYEQYF. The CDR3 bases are TGTGCCAGCAGTTTTTTCGGGGGTTCCTACGAGCAGTACTTC.